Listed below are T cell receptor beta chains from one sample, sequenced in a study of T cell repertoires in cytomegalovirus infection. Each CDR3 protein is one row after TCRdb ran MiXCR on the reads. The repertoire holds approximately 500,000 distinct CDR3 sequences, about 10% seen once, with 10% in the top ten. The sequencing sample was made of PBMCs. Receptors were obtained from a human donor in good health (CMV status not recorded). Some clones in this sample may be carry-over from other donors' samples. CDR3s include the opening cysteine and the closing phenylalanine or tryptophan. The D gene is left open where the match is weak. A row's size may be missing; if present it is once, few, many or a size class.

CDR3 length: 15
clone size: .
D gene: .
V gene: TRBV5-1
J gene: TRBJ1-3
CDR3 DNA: TGCGCCAGCAGCTTGGAATGGGGTTCAGGAAACACCATATATTTT
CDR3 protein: CASSLEWGSGNTIYF

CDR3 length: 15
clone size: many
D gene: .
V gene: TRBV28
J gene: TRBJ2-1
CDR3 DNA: TGTGCCAGCAGCCCCTCCCTCCGACTGTACAATGAGCAGTTCTTC
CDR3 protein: CASSPSLRLYNEQFF

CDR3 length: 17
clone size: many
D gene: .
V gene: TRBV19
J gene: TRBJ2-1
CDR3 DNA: TGTGCCAGTAGTATATTCGCCGGACTCCAAAATTACAATGAGCAGTTCTTC
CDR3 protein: CASSIFAGLQNYNEQFF

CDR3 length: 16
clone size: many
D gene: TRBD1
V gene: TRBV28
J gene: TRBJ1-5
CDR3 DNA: TGTGCCAGCAGTTCCGGACAGGGGACAAGCAATCAGCCCCAGCATTTT
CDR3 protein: CASSSGQGTSNQPQHF

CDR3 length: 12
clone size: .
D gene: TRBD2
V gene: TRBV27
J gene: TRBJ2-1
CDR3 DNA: TGTGCCAGCAGTTTGGCTAGCGGGGCGCAGTTCTTC
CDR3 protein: CASSLASGAQFF

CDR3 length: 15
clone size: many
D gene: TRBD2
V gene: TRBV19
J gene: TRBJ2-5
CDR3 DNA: TGTGCCAGTAAATCCCTCCTAGCGGCTCAAGAGACCCAGTACTTC
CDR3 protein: CASKSLLAAQETQYF

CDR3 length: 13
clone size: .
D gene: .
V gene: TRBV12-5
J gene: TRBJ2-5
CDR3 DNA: TGTGCTAGTGGTCGGGGGAACCAGGGGACCCAGTACTTC
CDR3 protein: CASGRGNQGTQYF

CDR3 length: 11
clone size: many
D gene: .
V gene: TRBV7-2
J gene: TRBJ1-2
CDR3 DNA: TGTGCCATTGCTTCTTTGCGTAGCTACACCTTC
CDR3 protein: CAIASLRSYTF

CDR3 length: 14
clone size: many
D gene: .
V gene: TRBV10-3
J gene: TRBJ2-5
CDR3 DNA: TGTGCCATCAGTGAGTCAGGGAAGAAAGAGACCCAGTACTTC
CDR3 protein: CAISESGKKETQYF

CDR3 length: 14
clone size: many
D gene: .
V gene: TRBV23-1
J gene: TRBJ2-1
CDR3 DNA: TGCGCCAGCAGCCGCCCGCACTCCTACAATGAGCAGTTCTTC
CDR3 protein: CASSRPHSYNEQFF

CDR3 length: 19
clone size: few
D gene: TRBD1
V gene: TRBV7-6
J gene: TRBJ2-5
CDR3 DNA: TGTGCCAGCAGCGCAGGGCTCGGACAGGGGGCGTCTCAAAGCAGGACCCAGTACTTC
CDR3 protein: CASSAGLGQGASQSRTQYF

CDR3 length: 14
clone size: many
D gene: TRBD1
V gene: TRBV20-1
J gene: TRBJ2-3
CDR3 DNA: TGCAGTGCGCCCCGGGACAGCAACACAGATACGCAGTATTTT
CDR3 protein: CSAPRDSNTDTQYF

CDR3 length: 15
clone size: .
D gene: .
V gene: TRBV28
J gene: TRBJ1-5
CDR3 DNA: TGTGCCAGCAGTTTTTTCCGGGACCCAAATCAGCCCCAGCATTTT
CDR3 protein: CASSFFRDPNQPQHF

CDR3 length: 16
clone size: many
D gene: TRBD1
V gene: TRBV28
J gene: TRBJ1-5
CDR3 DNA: TGTGCCAGCAGGGACGGGACAGGTCGCAGCAATCAGCCCCAGCATTTT
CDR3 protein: CASRDGTGRSNQPQHF

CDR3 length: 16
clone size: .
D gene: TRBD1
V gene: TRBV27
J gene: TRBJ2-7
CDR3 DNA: TGTGCCAGCAGTTTAGCCCTACAGGGGGCATGCCACGAGCAGTACTTC
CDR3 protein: CASSLALQGACHEQYF

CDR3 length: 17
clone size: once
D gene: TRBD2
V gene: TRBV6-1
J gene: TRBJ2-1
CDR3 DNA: TGTGCCAGCAGTGAAGCTATTAGCGGGATTACCTACAATGAGCAGTTCTTC
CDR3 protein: CASSEAISGITYNEQFF

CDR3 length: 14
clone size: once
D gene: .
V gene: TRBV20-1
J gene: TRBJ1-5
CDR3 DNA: TGCAGTGCTTCAGAGGGGAGATCCAATCAGCCCCAGCATTTT
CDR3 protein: CSASEGRSNQPQHF

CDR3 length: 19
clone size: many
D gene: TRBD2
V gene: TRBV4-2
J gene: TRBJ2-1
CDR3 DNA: TGTGCCAGCAGCCAAGTAACTAGCGGGTACATGGGTTCCTACAATGAGCAGTTCTTC
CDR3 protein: CASSQVTSGYMGSYNEQFF

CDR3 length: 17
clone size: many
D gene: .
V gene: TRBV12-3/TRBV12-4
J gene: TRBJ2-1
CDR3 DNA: TGTGCCAGCAGTCCTCAAGGAGGGATTTTCTCCTACAATGAGCAGTTCTTC
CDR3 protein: CASSPQGGIFSYNEQFF

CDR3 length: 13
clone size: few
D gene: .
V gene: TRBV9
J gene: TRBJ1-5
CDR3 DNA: TGTGCCAGCAGCGTAGGCCCCCTCCAACCCCAGCATTTT
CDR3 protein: CASSVGPLQPQHF

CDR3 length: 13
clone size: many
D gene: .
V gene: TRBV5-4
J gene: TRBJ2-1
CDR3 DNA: TGTGCCAGCAGCTTTAAGGCCGGTAATGAGCAGTTCTTC
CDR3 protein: CASSFKAGNEQFF

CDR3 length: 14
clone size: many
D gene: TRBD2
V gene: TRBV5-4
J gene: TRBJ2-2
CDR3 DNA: TGTGCCAGCAGAAGCGGGGCGAACACCGGGGAGCTGTTTTTT
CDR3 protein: CASRSGANTGELFF

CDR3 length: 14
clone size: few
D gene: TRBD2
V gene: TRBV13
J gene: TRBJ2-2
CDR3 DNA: TGTGCCAGCAGTCCGGGACTAGCGGGCGGGGAGCTGTTTTTT
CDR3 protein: CASSPGLAGGELFF

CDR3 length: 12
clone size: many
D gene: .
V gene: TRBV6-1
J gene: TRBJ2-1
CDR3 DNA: TGTGCCAGCAGTGTCCTGTATCGTGAGCAGTTCTTC
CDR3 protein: CASSVLYREQFF

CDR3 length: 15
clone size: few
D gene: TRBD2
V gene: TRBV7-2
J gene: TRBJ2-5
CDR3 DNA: TGTGCCAGCAGATTGGTAGCGGGGGGGCAGGAGACCCAGTACTTC
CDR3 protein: CASRLVAGGQETQYF

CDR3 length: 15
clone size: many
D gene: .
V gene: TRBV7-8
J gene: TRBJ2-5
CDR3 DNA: TGTGCCAGCAGCTTAGTAGAGATCACGAGAGAGACCCAGTACTTC
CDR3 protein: CASSLVEITRETQYF

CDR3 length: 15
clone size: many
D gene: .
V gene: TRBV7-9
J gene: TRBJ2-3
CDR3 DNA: TGTGCCGGTGACGCTGGGGCATCAAACACAGATACGCAGTATTTT
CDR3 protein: CAGDAGASNTDTQYF

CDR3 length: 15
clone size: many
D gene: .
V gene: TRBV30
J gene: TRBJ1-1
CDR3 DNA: TGTGCCTGGAGTGTACGGGCAGGGAGGTACACTGAAGCTTTCTTT
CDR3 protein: CAWSVRAGRYTEAFF

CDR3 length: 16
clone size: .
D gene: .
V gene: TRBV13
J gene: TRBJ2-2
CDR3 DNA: TGTGCCAGCAGCTTTTCCCAGTACAGGGAAACCGGGGAGCTGTTTTTT
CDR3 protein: CASSFSQYRETGELFF

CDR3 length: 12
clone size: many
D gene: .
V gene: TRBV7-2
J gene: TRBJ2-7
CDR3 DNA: TGTGCCAGCAGCTCCGTAACCTGGGAGCAGTACTTC
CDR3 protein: CASSSVTWEQYF